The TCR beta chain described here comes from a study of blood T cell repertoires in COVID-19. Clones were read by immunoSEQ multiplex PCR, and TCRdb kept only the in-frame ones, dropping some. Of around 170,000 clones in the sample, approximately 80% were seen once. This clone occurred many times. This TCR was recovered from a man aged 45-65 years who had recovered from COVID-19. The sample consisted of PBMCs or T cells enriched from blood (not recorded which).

CDR3 nucleotides: TGTGCCAGCAGTTACGGGGGGGCTAGCACAGATACGCAGTATTTT. Its protein is CASSYGGASTDTQYF. The V gene is TRBV6-2 or TRBV6-3, the J gene TRBJ2-3; possible D gene TRBD2, 7 bases. V shed 2 bases and J shed 0 bases, with 9 bases lying between them. The germline gives CDR1 MNHEY, CDR2 SVGEGT. The CDR3 sequence is 15 residues long.